This TCR beta chain derives from a study of control samples from healthy donors and cancer patients. J gave up 1 base and V 4 bases, and 5 bases lay outside the gene matches. This CDR3 contains 15 residues. The germline gives CDR1 SGHNT, CDR2 YENEEA. TCRdb's table, derived via immunoSEQ multiplex PCR, lists solely in-frame clones and lacks some. This table holds about 150,000 clones, about nine tenths found once. This chain joins TRBV11-3 and TRBJ2-5; 8 nucleotides match TRBD2. Input material: blood. The source is a man aged 25 to 40 in good health. CDR3 sequence reads: CASSWDGTSQETQYF. CDR3 bases: TGTGCCAGCAGCTGGGACGGGACTAGCCAAGAGACCCAGTACTTC. The whole variable domain, filled in from reference TRBV11-3 and TRBJ2-5, reads EAGVVQSPRYKIIEKKQPVAFWCNPISGHNTLYWYLQNLGQGPELLIRYENEEAVDDSQLPKDRFSAERLKGVDSTLKIQPAELGDSAVYLCASSWDGTSQETQYFGPGTRLLVL.